This T cell receptor (beta chain) is from a study of long-term antiretroviral therapy in people with HIV. Across the whole study: Sampling started about a decade before the 2015 immediate-ART recommendation.

Germline values: CDR1 SGHTA, CDR2 FQGNSA. This CDR3 region has 15 residues. V lost 4 bases to trimming and J lost 5 bases; unmatched junction nucleotides: 6. Per donor, a minimum of one pre-ART and a minimum of two post-ART PBMC samples were available. Specimens retained about 1-10 million cryopreserved PBMC preceding DNA extraction. immunoSEQ v3.0 was run at survey level. Sequencing aimed at about 35,000-55,000 T-cell genomes per sample. Profiling relied on immunoSEQ multiplex PCR, and the TCRdb table lists in-frame clones only, not all of them. Among some 25,000 clones listed, about 86% were seen once.

The sequence derives from a man aged 30 to 45 with HIV. This chain links TRBV7-2 with TRBJ2-3; TRBD2 matches at 10 bases. The material sequenced was unsorted PBMCs, taken less than 4.7 years after starting antiretroviral therapy. Here the CDR3 DNA reads TGTGCCAGCAGCTCCACTAGCGGGACGGTAGATACGCAGTATTTT. This codes for CASSSTSGTVDTQYF.